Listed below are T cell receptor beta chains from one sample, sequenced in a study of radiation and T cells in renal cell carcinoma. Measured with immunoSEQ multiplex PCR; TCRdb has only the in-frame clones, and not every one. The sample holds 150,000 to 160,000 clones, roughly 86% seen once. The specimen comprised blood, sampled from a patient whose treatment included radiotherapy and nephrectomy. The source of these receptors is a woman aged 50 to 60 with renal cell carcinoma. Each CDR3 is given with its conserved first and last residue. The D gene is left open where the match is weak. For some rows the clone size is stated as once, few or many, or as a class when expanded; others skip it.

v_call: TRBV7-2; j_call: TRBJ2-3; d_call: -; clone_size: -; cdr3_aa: CASSWEVRGPPSTDTQYF; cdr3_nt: TGTGCCAGCAGCTGGGAGGTGCGGGGGCCCCCTAGCACAGATACGCAGTATTTT
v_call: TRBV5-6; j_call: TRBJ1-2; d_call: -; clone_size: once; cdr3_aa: CASSLGQRVTF; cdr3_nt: TGTGCCAGCAGCTTGGGACAGAGAGTCACCTTC
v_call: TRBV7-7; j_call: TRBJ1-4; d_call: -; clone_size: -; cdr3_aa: CASGGLSDEKLFF; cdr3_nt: TGTGCTTCTGGGGGGCTCAGTGATGAAAAACTGTTTTTT
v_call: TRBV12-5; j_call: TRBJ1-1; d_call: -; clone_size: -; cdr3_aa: CASGFDPEAEAFF; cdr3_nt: TGTGCTAGTGGTTTTGATCCAGAAGCCGAAGCTTTCTTT
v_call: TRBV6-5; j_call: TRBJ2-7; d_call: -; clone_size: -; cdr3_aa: CASSYSVSPAYEQYF; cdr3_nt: TGTGCCAGCAGTTACTCGGTTAGCCCGGCCTACGAGCAGTACTTC
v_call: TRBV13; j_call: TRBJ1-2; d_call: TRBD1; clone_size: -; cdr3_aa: CASSFGTGSSYGYTF; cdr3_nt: TGTGCCAGCAGCTTTGGGACAGGGTCTAGCTATGGCTACACCTTC
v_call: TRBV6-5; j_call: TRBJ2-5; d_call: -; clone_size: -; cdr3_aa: CATGGGVQETQYF; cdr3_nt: TGTGCCACGGGCGGTGGGGTCCAAGAGACCCAGTACTTC
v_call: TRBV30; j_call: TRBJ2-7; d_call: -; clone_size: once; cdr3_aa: CAWSVPRFSYEQYF; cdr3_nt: TGTGCCTGGAGTGTACCGAGGTTTTCCTACGAGCAGTACTTC
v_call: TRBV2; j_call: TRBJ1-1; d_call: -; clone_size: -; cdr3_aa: CASRLMNTEAFF; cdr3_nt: TGTGCCAGCCGACTGATGAACACTGAAGCTTTCTTT
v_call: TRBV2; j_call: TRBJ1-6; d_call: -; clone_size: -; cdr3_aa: CASKGLGWAYNSPLHF; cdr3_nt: TGTGCCAGCAAGGGTTTGGGGTGGGCCTATAATTCACCCCTCCACTTT
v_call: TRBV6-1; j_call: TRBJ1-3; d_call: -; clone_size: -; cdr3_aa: CASSETWGTPGNTIYF; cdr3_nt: TGTGCCAGCAGTGAAACTTGGGGGACACCTGGAAACACCATATATTTT
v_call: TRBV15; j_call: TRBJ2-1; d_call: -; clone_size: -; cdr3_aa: CATSRDRIGGEQFF; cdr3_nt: TGTGCCACCAGCAGAGATAGGATAGGAGGTGAGCAGTTCTTC
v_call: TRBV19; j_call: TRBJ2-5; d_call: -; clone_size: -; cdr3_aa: CASSRRETQYF; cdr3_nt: TGTGCCAGTAGTCGTCGGGAGACCCAGTACTTC
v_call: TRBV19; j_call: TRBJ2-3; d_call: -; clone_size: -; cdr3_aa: CASSTLTDTQYF; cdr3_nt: TGTGCCAGTAGTACTTTAACAGATACGCAGTATTTT
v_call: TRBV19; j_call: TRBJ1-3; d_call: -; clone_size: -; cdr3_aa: CASSLDPSGNTIYF; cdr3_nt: TGTGCCAGTAGCCTTGACCCTAGTGGAAACACCATATATTTT
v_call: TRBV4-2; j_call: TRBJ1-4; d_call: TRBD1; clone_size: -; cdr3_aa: CASSQAQGTTNEKLFF; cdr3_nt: TGTGCCAGCAGCCAAGCACAGGGGACAACTAATGAAAAACTGTTTTTT
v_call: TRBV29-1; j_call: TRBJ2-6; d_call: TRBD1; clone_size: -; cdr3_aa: CSVEQGVLAGANVLTF; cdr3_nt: TGCAGCGTTGAGCAGGGGGTTCTTGCTGGGGCCAACGTCCTGACTTTC
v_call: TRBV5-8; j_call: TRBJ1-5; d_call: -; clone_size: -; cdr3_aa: CASSFRGHNQPQHF; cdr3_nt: TGTGCCAGCAGCTTTCGGGGGCACAATCAGCCCCAGCATTTT
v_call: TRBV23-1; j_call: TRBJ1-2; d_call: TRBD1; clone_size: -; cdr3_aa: CASSSTGRDGYTF; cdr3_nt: TGCGCCAGCAGTTCGACAGGGAGGGATGGCTACACCTTC
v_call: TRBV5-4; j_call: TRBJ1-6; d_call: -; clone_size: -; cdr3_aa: CASSLEGAPGSSPLHF; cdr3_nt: TGTGCCAGCAGCTTGGAAGGGGCGCCAGGGAGTTCACCCCTCCACTTT
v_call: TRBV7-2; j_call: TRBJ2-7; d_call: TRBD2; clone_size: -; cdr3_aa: CASSETSGGAYEQYF; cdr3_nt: TGTGCCAGCAGCGAAACTAGCGGGGGGGCGTACGAGCAGTACTTC
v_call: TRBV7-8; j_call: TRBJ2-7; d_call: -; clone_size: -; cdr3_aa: CASSLVTAVSSYEQYF; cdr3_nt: TGTGCCAGCAGCTTGGTTACCGCGGTAAGCTCCTACGAGCAGTACTTC